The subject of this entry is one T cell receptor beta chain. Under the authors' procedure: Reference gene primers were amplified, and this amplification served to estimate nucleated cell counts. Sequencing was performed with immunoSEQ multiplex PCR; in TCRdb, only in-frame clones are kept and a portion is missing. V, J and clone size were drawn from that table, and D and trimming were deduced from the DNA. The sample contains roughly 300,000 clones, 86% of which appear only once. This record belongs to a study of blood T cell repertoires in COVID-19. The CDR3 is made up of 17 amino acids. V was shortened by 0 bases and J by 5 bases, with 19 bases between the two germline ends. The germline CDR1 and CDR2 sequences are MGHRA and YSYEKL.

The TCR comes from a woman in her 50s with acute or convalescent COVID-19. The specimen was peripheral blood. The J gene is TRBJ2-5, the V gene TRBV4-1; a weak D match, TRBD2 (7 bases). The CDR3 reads CASSQDRPGGGWETQYF. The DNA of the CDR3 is TGCGCCAGCAGCCAAGATAGGCCCGGCGGGGGCTGGGAGACCCAGTACTTC.